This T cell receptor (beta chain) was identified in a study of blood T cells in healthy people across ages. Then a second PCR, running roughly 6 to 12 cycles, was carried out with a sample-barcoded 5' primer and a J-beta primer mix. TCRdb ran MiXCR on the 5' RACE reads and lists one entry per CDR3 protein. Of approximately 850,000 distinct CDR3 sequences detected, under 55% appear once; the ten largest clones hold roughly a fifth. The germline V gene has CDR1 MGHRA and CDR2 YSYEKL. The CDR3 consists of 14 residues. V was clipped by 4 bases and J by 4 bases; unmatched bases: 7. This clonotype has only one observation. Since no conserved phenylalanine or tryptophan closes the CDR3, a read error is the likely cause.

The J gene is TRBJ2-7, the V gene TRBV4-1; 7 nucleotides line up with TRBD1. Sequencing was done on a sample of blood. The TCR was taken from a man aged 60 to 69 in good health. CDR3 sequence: CASSPLGQPYEQYL. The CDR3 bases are TGCGCCAGCAGCCCCTTGGGACAGCCATACGAGCAGTACTTA.